The entry below gives a single TCR beta chain sequence along with its context. The antigen is not known. This sample is part of a study of vaccination and CD4 T cells after COVID-19. The wider study: Each control culture was treated with a CEFX pool, an HIV-1 Nef pool, or no peptide.

Sequencing of cultured CD4+ T cell DNA used the Oncomine TCR Beta short-read assay. From the PCR reads, TCRdb called clonotypes with MiXCR, one entry per CDR3 protein. This table has some 25,000 distinct CDR3 sequences, around 70% appearing once. Noted treatment: approximately 10-day PBMC culture with coronavirus spike peptide pools or control peptides (ViraFEST assay). ViraFEST used peptide pools to expand antigen-specific T cells, then sequenced TCRs. The sample consisted of CD4+ T cells from blood, cultured in vitro, taken after SARS-CoV-2 vaccination. The sequence was obtained from a human donor who received a COVID-19 vaccine.

CDR3 sequence: CASSEPGQGAGGYTF. CDR3 bases: TGCGCCAGCAGCGAACCGGGACAGGGGGCAGGTGGCTACACCTTC. The chain couples TRBV5-1 to TRBJ1-2; the match to TRBD1 covers 12 bases. The germline gives CDR1 SGHRS, CDR2 YFSETQ. There are 15 residues in the CDR3. V lost 4 bases to trimming and J lost 7 bases; unmatched junction nucleotides: 8.